What follows is one T cell receptor (beta chain) and its context. Its antigen is unidentified. The data derive from a study of shared clonotypes between healthy human individuals. In the study overall: Three plates each covered CD4 naive and memory; CD8 naive two, CD8 memory one.

Profiled with immunoSEQ multiplex PCR; TCRdb holds only in-frame clones, not every one. The sample consists of roughly 2.1 million clones, 93% of them appearing once. Study outcomes and limitations: What rarefaction showed was incomplete sorted-subset sequencing despite large depth. Tissues were not sampled, only blood, and their repertoires likely differ.

Germline CDR1 LNHNV, CDR2 YYDKDF (reference sequence). This CDR3 is 15 amino acids long. Trimming cost V 5 bases and J 3 bases; bases outside gene matches: 6. As defined, naive CD8 cells were CD45RO-negative and positively selected for CCR7, with terminally differentiated effector memory CD45RA+ cells excluded. The J gene is TRBJ2-5, the V gene TRBV15; 10 bases match TRBD1. The specimen sequenced was naive CD8+ T cells from PBMCs. This receptor was taken from a man between 18 and 29 years old in good health. Some clones in this sample may be carry-over from other donors' samples. The CDR3 here is CATSRLGTGEETQYF. The CDR3 DNA sequence: TGTGCCACCAGCCGCCTAGGGACAGGGGAAGAGACCCAGTACTTC. Together with reference TRBV15 and TRBJ2-5, the CDR3 gives the full variable domain: DAMVIQNPRYQVTQFGKPVTLSCSQTLNHNVMYWYQQKSSQAPKLLFHYYDKDFNNEADTPDNFQSRRPNTSFCFLDIRSPGLGDTAMYLCATSRLGTGEETQYFGPGTRLLVL.